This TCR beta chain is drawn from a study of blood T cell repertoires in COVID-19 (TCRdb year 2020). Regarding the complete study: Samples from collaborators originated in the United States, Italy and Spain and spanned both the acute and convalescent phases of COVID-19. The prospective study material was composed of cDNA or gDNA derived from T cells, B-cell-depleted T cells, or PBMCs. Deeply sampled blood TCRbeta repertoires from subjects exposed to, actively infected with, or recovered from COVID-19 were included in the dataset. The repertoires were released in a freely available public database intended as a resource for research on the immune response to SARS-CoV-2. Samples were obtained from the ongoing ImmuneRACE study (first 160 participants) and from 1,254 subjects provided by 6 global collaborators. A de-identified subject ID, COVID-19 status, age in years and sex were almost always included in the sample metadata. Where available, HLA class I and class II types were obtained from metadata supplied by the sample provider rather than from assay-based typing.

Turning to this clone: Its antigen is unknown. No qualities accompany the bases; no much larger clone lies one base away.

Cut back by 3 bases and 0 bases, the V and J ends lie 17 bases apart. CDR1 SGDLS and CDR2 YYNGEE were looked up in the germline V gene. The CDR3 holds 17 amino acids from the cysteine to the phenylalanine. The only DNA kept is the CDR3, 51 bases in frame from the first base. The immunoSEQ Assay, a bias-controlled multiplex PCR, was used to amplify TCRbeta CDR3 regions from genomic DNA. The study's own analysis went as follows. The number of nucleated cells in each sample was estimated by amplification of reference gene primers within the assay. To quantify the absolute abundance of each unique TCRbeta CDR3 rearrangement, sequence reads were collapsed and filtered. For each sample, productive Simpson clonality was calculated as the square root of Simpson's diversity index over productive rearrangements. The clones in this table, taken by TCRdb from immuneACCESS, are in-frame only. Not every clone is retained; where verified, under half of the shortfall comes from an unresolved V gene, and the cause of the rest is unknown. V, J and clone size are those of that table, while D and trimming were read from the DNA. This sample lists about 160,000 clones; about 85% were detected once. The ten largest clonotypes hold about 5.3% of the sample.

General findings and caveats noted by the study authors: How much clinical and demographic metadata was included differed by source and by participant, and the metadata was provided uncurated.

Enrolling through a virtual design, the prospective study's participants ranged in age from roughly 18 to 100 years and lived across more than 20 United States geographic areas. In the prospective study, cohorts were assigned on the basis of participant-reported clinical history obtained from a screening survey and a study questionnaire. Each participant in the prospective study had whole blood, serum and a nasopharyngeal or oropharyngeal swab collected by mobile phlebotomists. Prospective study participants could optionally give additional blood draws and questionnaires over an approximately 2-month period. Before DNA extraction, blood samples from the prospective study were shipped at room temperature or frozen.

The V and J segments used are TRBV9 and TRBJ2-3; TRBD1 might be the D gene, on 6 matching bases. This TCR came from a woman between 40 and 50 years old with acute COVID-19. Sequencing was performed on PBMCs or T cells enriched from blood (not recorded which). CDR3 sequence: CASSANAQGRSTDTQYF. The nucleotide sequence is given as TGTGCCAGCAGCGCCAACGCACAGGGCAGGAGCACAGATACGCAGTATTTT.